This record covers a single T cell receptor (beta chain). Its antigen remains unknown. This specimen belongs to a study of cytomegalovirus exposure and HLA in healthy donors. Study-wide findings and caveats: An Asian-associated ancestry cluster reportedly showed fewer N-insertions than the approximately 690-donor mean in a later analysis.

The CDR3 sequence is 14 residues long. Looked up from germline, CDR1 is SNHLY and CDR2 is FYNNEI. V gave up 5 bases and J gave up 3 bases, with 13 bases separating them. Primers for the PCR totalled 60 Vbeta and 13 Jbeta. In the authors' methods: Per a later analysis, the number of unique TCR beta chains was around 80 million, of which 9 million to 14 million were shared. The assay was immunoSEQ multiplex PCR, and TCRdb's table has in-frame clones only and misses some. V and J calls and clone size are given by that table; D and trimming were obtained from the DNA. The sample consists of 150,000 to 200,000 clones, around 78% of them appearing once.

The receptor's source is a woman younger than 45 in good health and CMV-seropositive. This rearrangement joins TRBV2 to TRBJ1-1; D is ambiguous. Material: PBMCs. The DNA for the CDR3 is TGTGCCAGCAGTCCACAGATATCGGACACTGAAGCTTTCTTT. This encodes CASSPQISDTEAFF.